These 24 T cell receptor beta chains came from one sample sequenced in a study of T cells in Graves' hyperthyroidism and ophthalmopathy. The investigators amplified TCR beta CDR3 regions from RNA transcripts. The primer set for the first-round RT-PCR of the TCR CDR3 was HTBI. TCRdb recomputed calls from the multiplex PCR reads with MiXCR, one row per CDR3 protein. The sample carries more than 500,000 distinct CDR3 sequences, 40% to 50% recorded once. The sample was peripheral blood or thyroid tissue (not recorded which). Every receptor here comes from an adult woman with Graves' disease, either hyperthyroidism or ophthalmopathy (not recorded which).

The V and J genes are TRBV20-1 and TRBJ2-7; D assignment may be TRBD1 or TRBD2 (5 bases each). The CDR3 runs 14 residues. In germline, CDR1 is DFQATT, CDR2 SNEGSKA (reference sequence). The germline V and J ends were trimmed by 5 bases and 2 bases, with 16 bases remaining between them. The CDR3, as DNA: TGCAGTGCTCTAGATCCGGGGCCTACCTACGAGCAGTACTTC. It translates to CSALDPGPTYEQYF.

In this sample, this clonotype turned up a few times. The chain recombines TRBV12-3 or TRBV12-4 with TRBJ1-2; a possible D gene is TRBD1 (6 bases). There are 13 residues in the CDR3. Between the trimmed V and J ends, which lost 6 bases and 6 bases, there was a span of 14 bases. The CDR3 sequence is CASRMTGRDGYTF. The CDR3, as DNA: TGTGCCAGCAGGATGACAGGTCGGGATGGCTACACCTTC.

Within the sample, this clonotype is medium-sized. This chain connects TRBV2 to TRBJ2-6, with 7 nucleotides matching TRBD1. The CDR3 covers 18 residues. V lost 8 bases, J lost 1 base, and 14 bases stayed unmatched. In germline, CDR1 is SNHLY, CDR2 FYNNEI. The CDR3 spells CASGYARQGTSGANVLTF. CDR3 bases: TGTGCCAGCGGTTATGCTAGACAGGGAACATCTGGGGCCAACGTCCTGACTTTC.

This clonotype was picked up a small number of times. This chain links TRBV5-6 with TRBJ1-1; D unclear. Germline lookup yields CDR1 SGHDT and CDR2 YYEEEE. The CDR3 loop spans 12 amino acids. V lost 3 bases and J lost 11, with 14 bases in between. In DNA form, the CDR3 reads TGTGCCAGCAGCTCGGTTGCCCTCTTGGCTTTCTTT. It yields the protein CASSSVALLAFF.

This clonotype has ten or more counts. The CDR3 DNA is TGCAGTGCTAGAATCGGGGGCTCCTACGAGCAGTACTTC. This gives the protein CSARIGGSYEQYF. The chain is built from TRBV20-1 and TRBJ2-7; D may be TRBD2 (6 bases). CDR3 size: 13 residues. CDR1 and CDR2 from the germline V gene are DFQATT and SNEGSKA (reference sequence). The V and J ends lost 2 bases and 0 bases respectively, with 8 bases between them.

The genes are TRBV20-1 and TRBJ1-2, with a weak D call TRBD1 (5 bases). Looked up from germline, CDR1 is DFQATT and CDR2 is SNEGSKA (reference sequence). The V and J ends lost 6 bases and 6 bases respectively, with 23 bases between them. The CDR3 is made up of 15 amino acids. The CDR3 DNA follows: TGCAGTGCGCAGCCCCGGACGGACGGGGACGATGGCTACACCTTC. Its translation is CSAQPRTDGDDGYTF.

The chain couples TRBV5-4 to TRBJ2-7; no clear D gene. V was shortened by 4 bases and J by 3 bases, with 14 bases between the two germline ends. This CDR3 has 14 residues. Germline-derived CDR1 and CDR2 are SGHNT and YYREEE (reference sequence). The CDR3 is CASSPSISSYEQYF. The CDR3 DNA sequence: TGTGCCAGCAGCCCTTCGATAAGTAGCTACGAGCAGTACTTC. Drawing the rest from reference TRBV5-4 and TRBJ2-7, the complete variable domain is ETGVTQSPTHLIKTRGQQVTLRCSSQSGHNTVSWYQQALGQGPQFIFQYYREEENGRGNFPPRFSGLQFPNYSSELNVNALELDDSALYLCASSPSISSYEQYFGPGTRLTVT.

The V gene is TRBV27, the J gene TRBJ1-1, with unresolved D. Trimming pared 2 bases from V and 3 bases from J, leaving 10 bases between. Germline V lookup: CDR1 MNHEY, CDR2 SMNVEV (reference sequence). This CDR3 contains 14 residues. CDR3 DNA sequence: TGTGCCAGCAGTTTAGCGGTGGGCTACACTGAAGCTTTCTTT. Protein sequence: CASSLAVGYTEAFF.

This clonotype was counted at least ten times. The CDR3 DNA reads as TGCAGTGCGGGCGTTGGGGGATCCTACGAGCAGTACTTC. It specifies CSAGVGGSYEQYF. V usage is TRBV20-1 and J usage is TRBJ2-7, with D perhaps assigned TRBD1 or TRBD2 (5 bases each). Deletions cut 6 bases from V and 1 base from J, with 13 bases between. Germline-derived CDR1 and CDR2 are DFQATT and SNEGSKA (reference sequence). The CDR3 sequence is 13 residues long.

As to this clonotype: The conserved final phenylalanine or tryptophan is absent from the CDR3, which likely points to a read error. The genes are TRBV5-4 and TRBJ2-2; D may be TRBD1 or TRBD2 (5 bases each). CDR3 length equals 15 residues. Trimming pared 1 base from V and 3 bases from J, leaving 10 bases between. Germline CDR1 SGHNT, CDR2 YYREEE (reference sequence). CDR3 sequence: CASSLSLGDTGELFS. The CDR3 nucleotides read TGTGCCAGCAGCTTGTCGTTGGGGGACACCGGGGAGCTGTTTTCT.

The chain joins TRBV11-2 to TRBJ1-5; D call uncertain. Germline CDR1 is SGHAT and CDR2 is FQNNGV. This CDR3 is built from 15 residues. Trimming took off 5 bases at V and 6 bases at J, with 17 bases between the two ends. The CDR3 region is CASSPFRREGQPQHF. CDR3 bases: TGTGCCAGCAGCCCCTTCCGGAGGGAAGGTCAGCCCCAGCATTTT.

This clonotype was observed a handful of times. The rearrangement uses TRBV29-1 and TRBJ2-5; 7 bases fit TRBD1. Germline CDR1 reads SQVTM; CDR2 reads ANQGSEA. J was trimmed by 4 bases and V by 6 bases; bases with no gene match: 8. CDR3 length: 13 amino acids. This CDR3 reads CSVQERGRETQYF. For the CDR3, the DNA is TGCAGCGTCCAGGAGAGGGGGCGAGAGACCCAGTACTTC.

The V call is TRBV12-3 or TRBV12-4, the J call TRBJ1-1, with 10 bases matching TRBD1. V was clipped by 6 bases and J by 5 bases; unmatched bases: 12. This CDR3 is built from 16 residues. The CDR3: CASRSGQGFDFTEAFF. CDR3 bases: TGTGCCAGCAGATCGGGACAGGGGTTCGATTTTACTGAAGCTTTCTTT.

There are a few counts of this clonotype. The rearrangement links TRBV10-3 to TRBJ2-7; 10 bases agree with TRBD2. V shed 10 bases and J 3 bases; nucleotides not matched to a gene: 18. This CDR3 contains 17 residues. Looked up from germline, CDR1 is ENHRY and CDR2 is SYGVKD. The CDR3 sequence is CASRANVRTSGDYEQYF. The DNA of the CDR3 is TGTGCCAGCCGCGCGAACGTAAGGACTAGCGGAGACTACGAGCAGTACTTC.

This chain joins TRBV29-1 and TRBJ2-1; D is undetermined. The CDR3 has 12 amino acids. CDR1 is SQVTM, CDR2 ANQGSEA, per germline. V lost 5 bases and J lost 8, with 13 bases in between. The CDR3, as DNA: TGCAGCGTTATGGACCTTACGGATGAGCAGTTCTTC. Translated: CSVMDLTDEQFF.

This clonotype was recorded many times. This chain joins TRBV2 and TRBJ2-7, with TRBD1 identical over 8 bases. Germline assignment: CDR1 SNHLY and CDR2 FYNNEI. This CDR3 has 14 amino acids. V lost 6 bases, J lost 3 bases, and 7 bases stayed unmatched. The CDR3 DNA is TGTGCCAGCAGCCAGGACAGGGTTGGCTACGAGCAGTACTTC. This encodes CASSQDRVGYEQYF. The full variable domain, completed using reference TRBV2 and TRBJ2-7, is EPEVTQTPSHQVTQMGQEVILRCVPISNHLYFYWYRQILGQKVEFLVSFYNNEISEKSEIFDDQFSVERPDGSNFTLKIRSTKLEDSAMYFCASSQDRVGYEQYFGPGTRLTVT.

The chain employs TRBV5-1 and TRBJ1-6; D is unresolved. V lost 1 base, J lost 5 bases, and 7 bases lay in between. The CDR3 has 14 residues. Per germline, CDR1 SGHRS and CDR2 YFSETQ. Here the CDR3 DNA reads TGCGCCAGCAGCTTGTCGGGAGATAATTCACCCCTCCACTTT. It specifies CASSLSGDNSPLHF.

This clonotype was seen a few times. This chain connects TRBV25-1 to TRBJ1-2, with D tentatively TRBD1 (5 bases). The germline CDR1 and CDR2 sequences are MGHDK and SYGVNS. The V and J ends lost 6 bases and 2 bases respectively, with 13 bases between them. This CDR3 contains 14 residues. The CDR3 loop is CASSEPGENYGYTF. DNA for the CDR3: TGTGCCAGCAGCGAACCGGGGGAAAACTATGGCTACACCTTC.

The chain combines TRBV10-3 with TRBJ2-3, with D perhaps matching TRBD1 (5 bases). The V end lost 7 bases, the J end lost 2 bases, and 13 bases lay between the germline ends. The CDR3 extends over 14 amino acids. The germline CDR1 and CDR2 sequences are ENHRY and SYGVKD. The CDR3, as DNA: TGTGCCATCATGGGGCACAGAACCACAGATACGCAGTATTTT. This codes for CAIMGHRTTDTQYF.

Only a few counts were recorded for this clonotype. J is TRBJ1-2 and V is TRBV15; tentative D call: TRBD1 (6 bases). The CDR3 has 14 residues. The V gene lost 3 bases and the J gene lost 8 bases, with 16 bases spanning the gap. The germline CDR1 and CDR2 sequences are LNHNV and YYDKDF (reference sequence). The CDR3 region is CATSSEEQGWGYTF. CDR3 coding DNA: TGTGCCACCAGCAGCGAGGAACAGGGCTGGGGCTACACCTTC.

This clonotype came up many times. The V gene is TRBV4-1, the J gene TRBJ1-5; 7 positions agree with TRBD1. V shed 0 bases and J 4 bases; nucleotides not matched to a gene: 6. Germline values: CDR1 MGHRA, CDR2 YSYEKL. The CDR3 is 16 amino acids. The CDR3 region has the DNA TGCGCCAGCAGCCAAGAAACGTACAGGGGAAATCAGCCCCAGCATTTT. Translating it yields CASSQETYRGNQPQHF.

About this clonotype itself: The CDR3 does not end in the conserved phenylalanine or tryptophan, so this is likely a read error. The CDR3 sequence is CSAKEGGAPTEAFL. In DNA form, the CDR3 reads TGCAGTGCTAAAGAAGGGGGGGCGCCAACTGAAGCTTTCCTT. The V and J genes are TRBV20-1 and TRBJ1-1, with D possibly TRBD1 on 6 matching bases. The CDR3 runs to 14 residues. Germline CDR1 is DFQATT and CDR2 is SNEGSKA (reference sequence). Trimming removed 4 bases at V and 5 bases at J, with 17 bases between.

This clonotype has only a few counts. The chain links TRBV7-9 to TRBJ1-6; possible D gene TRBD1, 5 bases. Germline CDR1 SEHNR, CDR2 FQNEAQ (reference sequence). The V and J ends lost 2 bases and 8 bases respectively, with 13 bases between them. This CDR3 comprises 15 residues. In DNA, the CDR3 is TGTGCCAGCAGCTTAATGGGGGGAAGGGATTCACCCCTCCACTTT. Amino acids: CASSLMGGRDSPLHF. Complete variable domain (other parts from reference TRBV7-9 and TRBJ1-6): DTGVSQNPRHKITKRGQNVTFRCDPISEHNRLYWYRQTLGQGPEFLTYFQNEAQLEKSRLLSDRFSAERPKGSFSTLEIQRTEQGDSAMYLCASSLMGGRDSPLHFGNGTRLTVT.

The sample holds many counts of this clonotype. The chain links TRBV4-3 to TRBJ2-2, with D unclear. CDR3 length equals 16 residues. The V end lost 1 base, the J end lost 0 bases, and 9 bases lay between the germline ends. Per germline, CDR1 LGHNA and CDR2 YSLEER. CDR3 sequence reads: CASSQGQEANTGELFF. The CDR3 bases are TGCGCCAGCAGCCAAGGGCAGGAAGCGAACACCGGGGAGCTGTTTTTT.